The rows below give T cell receptor beta chains drawn from one sample of a study of regulatory T cells. Data came from immunoSEQ multiplex PCR; TCRdb stores just in-frame clones and leaves some out. The sample includes about 35,000 clones, approximately 91% of them seen just once. What was sequenced was conventional CD4+ T cells sorted from blood. The origin of the receptors is a person aged 18 to 35 with CD3G deficiency. Each CDR3 is given with its conserved first and last residue. D genes are given only for firm matches. Not all rows give a size; the values are once, few, many and, for expanded clones, a class.

TRBV5-1,.,.,TRBJ2-5,TGCGCCAGCAGCTGGTCTGGAGTCTTAGGGGAGACCCAGTACTTC,CASSWSGVLGETQYF
TRBV7-9,TRBD1,.,TRBJ1-4,TGTGCCAGCAGCCGGGGACAGATTCGGGGAAGTGAAAAACTGTTTTTT,CASSRGQIRGSEKLFF
TRBV28,.,.,TRBJ2-7,TGTGCCAGCAGCCTCGGGGCGGGATCTTTCAACGAGCAGTACTTC,CASSLGAGSFNEQYF
TRBV28,.,.,TRBJ2-2,TGTGCCAGCAGTTCAGGGACCGGGGAGCTGTTTTTT,CASSSGTGELFF
TRBV6-1,.,.,TRBJ2-2,TGTGCCAGCAGTGCGGGGTTTTTGGGCACCGGGGAGCTGTTTTTT,CASSAGFLGTGELFF
TRBV18,.,.,TRBJ2-2,TGTGCCAGCTCCTGGGGCAAGAACACCGGGGAGCTGTTTTTT,CASSWGKNTGELFF
TRBV6-1,TRBD2,.,TRBJ2-3,TGTGCCAGCAGTACCGGGACTAGTGATTCAGATACGCAGTATTTT,CASSTGTSDSDTQYF
TRBV5-1,TRBD1,.,TRBJ2-1,TGCGCCAGCAATCCGGGACAGGGGGCCTACAATGAGCAGTTCTTC,CASNPGQGAYNEQFF
TRBV5-1,TRBD2,.,TRBJ2-3,TGCGCCAGCAGCCCTGGACTAGCGGTGACCACAGATACGCAGTATTTT,CASSPGLAVTTDTQYF
TRBV28,.,.,TRBJ1-2,TGTGCCAGCAGTTCGAGTTATGGCTACACCTTC,CASSSSYGYTF
TRBV6-1,TRBD1,.,TRBJ1-5,TGTGCCAGCAGCAGCGTATGGGACAGCGGGCAGCCCCAGCATTTT,CASSSVWDSGQPQHF
TRBV6-1,TRBD1,.,TRBJ1-6,TGTGCCAGCAGTGTTGGACAGGGGACTTCACCCCTCCACTTT,CASSVGQGTSPLHF
TRBV5-1,.,.,TRBJ2-3,TGCGCCAGCAGCGTGGGCTCCTACACAGATACGCAGTATTTT,CASSVGSYTDTQYF
TRBV7-9,TRBD1,.,TRBJ2-7,TGTGCCAGCAGCTTCGGGACAGGGCCTTACGAGCAGTACTTC,CASSFGTGPYEQYF
TRBV6-6,.,.,TRBJ2-1,TGTGCCAGCAGGGCCCTATACAATGAGCAGTTCTTC,CASRALYNEQFF
TRBV19,TRBD2,once,TRBJ2-1,TGTGCCAGTAGCTCAAGTAGCGGGAGCTCCTACAATGAGCAGTTCTTC,CASSSSSGSSYNEQFF
TRBV7-9,.,once,TRBJ1-2,TGTGCCAGCAGCTTTGGCGGCAGGGATTCAGTTAGAGGCTACACCTTC,CASSFGGRDSVRGYTF
TRBV28,.,once,TRBJ2-7,TGTGCCAGCTCCCCGGGACTCCGCTACGAGCAGTACTTC,CASSPGLRYEQYF
TRBV7-2,.,.,TRBJ2-1,TGTGCCAGCAGCCGTGGAGGACAGACGTACAATGAGCAGTTCTTC,CASSRGGQTYNEQFF
TRBV19,.,.,TRBJ1-2,TGTGCCAGTAGTCTTGGGCAGGGCGATGGCTACACCTTC,CASSLGQGDGYTF
TRBV27,TRBD2,.,TRBJ2-1,TGTGCCAGCAGTCCTAGCGGGAGGGCCAAGAGGGAGCAGTTCTTC,CASSPSGRAKREQFF
TRBV28,TRBD2,.,TRBJ2-1,TGTGCCAGCAGGACTAGCGGGAGGTCTCCCCATGAGCAGTTCTTC,CASRTSGRSPHEQFF
TRBV28,TRBD1,.,TRBJ2-4,TGTGCCAGCAGTCCATGGACAGGGGGGGCCAAAAACATTCAGTACTTC,CASSPWTGGAKNIQYF
TRBV18,.,.,TRBJ2-1,TGTGCCAGCTCCCCGGCGGTGGATAGGGAGCAGTTCTTC,CASSPAVDREQFF
TRBV28,.,.,TRBJ1-5,TGTGCCAGCAGTTCTTACAGTGGCCATCAGCCCCAGCATTTT,CASSSYSGHQPQHF
TRBV5-1,TRBD2,.,TRBJ2-3,TGCGCCAGCAGCCTACTGGCGGGGGTGTCAGATACGCAGTATTTT,CASSLLAGVSDTQYF